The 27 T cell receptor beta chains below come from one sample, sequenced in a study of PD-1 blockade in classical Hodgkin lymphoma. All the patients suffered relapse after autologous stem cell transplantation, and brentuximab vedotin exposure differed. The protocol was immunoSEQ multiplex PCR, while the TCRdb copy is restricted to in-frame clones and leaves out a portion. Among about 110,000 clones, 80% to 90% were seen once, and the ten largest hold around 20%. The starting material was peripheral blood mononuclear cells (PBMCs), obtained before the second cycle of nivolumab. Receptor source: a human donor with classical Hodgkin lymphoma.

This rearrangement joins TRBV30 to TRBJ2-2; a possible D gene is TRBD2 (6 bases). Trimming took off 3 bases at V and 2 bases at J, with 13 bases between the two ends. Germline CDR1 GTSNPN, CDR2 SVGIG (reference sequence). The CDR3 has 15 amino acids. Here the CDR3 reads CAWSPGLGNTGELFF. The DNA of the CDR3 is TGTGCCTGGAGCCCGGGACTGGGTAACACCGGGGAGCTGTTTTTT. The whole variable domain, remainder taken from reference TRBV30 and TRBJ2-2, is SQTIHQWPATLVQPVGSPLSLECTVEGTSNPNLYWYRQAAGRGLQLLFYSVGIGQISSEVPQNLSASRPQDRQFILSSKKLLLSDSGFYLCAWSPGLGNTGELFFGEGSRLTVL.

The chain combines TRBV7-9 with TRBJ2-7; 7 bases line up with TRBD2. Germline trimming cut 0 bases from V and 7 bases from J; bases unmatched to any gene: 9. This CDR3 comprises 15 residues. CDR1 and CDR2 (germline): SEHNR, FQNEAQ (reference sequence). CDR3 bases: TGTGCCAGCAGCTTAGCCCCGCGGGAGAAGCCTGAGCAGTACTTC. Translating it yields CASSLAPREKPEQYF. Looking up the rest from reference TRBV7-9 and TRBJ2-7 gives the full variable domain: DTGVSQNPRHKITKRGQNVTFRCDPISEHNRLYWYRQTLGQGPEFLTYFQNEAQLEKSRLLSDRFSAERPKGSFSTLEIQRTEQGDSAMYLCASSLAPREKPEQYFGPGTRLTVT.

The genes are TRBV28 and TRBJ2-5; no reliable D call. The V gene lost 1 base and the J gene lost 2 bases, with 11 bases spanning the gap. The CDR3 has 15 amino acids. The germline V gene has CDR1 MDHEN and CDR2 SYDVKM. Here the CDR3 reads CASSLLIAGQETQYF. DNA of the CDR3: TGTGCCAGCAGTTTATTGATCGCCGGTCAAGAGACCCAGTACTTC.

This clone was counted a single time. CDR3 in amino acids: CASSWVERAYGYTF. The DNA of the CDR3 is TGTGCCAGCAGCTGGGTAGAGAGGGCCTATGGCTACACCTTC. This sequence joins TRBV7-9 and TRBJ1-2; D gene uncertain. This CDR3 contains 14 residues. Germline CDR1 SEHNR, CDR2 FQNEAQ (reference sequence). Trimming cost V 4 bases and J 4 bases, with 13 bases left between them.

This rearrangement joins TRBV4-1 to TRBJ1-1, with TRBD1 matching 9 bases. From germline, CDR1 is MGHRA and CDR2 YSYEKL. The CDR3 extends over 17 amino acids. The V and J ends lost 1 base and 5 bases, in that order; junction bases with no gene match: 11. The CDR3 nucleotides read TGCGCCAGCAGCCAAGTTGCGACCGGGACAGGGAGGACTGAAGCTTTCTTT. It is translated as CASSQVATGTGRTEAFF.

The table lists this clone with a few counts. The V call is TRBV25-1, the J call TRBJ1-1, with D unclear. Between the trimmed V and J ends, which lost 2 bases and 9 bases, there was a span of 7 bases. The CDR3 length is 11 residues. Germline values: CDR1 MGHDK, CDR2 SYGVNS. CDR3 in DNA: TGTGCCAGCAGTGAAACAAACCAAGCTTTCTTT. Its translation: CASSETNQAFF.

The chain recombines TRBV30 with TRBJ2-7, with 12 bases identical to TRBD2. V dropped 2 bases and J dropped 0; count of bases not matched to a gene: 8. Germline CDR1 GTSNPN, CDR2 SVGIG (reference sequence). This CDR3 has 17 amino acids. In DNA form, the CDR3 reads TGTGCCTGGAGTAACCAAAGGACTAGCGGGATCTCCTACGAGCAGTACTTC. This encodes CAWSNQRTSGISYEQYF.

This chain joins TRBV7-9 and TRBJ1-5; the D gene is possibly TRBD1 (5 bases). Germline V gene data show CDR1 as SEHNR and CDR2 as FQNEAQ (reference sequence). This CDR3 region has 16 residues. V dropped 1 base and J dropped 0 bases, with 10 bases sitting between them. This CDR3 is CASSLVQGPSNQPQHF. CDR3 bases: TGTGCCAGCAGCTTAGTCCAGGGCCCTAGCAATCAGCCCCAGCATTTT.

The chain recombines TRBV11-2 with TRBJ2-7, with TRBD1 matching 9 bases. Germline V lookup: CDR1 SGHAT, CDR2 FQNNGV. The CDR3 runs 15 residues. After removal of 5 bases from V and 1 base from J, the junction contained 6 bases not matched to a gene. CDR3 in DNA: TGTGCCAGCAGCCAGACAGGGGGAATATCCTACGAGCAGTACTTC. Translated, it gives CASSQTGGISYEQYF.

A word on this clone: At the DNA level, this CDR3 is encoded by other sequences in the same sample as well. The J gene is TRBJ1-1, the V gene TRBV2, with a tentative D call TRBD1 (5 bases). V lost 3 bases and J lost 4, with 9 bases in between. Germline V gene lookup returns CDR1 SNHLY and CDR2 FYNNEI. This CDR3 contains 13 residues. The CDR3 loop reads CASSDREVTEAFF. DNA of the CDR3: TGTGCCAGCAGTGACAGGGAGGTCACTGAAGCTTTCTTT.

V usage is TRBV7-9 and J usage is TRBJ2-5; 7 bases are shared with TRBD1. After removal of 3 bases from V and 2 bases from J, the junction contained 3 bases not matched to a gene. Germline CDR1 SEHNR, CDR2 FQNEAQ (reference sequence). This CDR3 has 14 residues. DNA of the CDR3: TGTGCCAGCAGCTTGACAGGGCGTCAAGAGACCCAGTACTTC. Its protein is CASSLTGRQETQYF.

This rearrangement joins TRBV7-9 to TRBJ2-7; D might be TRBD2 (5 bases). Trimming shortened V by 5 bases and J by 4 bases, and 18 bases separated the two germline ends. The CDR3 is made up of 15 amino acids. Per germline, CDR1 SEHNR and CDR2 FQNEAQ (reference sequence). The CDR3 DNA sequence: TGTGCCAGCAGCGCACGTGGAGGAGGAAGGTACGAGCAGTACTTC. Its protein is CASSARGGGRYEQYF.

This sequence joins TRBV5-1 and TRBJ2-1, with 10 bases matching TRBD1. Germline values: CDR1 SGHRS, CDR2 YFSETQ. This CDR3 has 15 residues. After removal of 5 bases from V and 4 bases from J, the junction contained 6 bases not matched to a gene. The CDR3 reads CASSRGTGAYNEQFF. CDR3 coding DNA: TGCGCCAGCAGTCGGGGGACAGGGGCGTACAATGAGCAGTTCTTC.

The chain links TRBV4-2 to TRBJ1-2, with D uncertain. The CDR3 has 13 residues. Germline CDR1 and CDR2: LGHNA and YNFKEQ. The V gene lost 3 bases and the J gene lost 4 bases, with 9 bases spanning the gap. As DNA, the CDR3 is TGTGCCAGCAGCCAGGAAATGGGCTATGGCTACACCTTC. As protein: CASSQEMGYGYTF.

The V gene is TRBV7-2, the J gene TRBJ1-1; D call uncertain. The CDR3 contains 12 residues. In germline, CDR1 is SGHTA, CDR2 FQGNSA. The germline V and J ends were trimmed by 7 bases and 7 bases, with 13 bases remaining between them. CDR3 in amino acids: CASTERAGEAFF. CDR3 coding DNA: TGTGCCAGCACCGAGAGGGCTGGTGAAGCTTTCTTT.

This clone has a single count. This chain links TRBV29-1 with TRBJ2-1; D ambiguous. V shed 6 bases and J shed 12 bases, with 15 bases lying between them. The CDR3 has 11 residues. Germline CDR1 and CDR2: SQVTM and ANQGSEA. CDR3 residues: CSVLQSAAQFF. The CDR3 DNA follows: TGCAGCGTGTTGCAATCGGCGGCGCAGTTCTTC.

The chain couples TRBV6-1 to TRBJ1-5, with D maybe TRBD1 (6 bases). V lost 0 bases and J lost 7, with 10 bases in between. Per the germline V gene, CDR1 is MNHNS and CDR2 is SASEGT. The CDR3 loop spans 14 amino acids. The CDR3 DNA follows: TGTGCCAGCAGTGAAGCGGGGGGCCCACAGCCCCAGCATTTT. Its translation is CASSEAGGPQPQHF.

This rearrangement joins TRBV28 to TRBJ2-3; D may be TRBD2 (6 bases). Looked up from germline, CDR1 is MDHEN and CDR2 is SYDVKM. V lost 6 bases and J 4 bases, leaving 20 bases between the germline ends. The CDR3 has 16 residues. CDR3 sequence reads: CASSSPGLRGADTQYF. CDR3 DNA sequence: TGTGCCAGCAGCTCCCCGGGACTGAGGGGCGCAGATACGCAGTATTTT.

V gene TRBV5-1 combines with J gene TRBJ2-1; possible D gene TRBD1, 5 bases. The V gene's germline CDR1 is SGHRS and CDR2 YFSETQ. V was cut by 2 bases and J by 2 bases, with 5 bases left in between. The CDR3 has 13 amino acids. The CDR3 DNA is TGCGCCAGCAGCTTACAGGCCTACAATGAGCAGTTCTTC. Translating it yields CASSLQAYNEQFF. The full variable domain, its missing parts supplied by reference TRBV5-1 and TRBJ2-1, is KAGVTQTPRYLIKTRGQQVTLSCSPISGHRSVSWYQQTPGQGLQFLFEYFSETQRNKGNFPGRFSGRQFSNSRSEMNVSTLELGDSALYLCASSLQAYNEQFFGPGTRLTVL.

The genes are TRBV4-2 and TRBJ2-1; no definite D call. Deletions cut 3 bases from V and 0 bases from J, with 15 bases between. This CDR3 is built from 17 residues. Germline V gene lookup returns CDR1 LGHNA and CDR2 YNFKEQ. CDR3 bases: TGTGCCAGCAGCCACTCCTCGGGCGGCAGCTCCTACAATGAGCAGTTCTTC. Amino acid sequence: CASSHSSGGSSYNEQFF.

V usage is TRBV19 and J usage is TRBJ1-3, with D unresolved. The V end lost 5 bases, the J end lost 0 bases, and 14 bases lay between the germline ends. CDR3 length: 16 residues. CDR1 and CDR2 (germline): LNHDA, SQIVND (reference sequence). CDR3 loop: CASSSATGSSGNTIYF. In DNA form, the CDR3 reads TGTGCCAGTAGTTCCGCGACTGGGAGCTCTGGAAACACCATATATTTT.

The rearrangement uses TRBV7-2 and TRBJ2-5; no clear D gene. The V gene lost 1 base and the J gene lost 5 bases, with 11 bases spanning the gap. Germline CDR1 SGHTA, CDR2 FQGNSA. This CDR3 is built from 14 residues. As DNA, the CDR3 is TGTGCCAGCAGCTTAGGATCGTTGCTGGAGACCCAGTACTTC. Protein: CASSLGSLLETQYF.

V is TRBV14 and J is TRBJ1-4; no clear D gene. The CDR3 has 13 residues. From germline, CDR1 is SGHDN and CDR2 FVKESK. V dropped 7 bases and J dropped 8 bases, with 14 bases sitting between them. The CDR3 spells CASTRGRGEKLFF. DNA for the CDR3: TGTGCCAGCACCCGAGGGAGAGGAGAAAAACTGTTTTTT.

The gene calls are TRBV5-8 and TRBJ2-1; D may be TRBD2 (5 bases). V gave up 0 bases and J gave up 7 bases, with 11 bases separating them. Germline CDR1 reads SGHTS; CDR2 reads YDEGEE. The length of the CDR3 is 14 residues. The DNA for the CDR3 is TGTGCCAGCAGCTTGGAGGGAGCTCCGAATGAGCAGTTCTTC. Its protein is CASSLEGAPNEQFF.

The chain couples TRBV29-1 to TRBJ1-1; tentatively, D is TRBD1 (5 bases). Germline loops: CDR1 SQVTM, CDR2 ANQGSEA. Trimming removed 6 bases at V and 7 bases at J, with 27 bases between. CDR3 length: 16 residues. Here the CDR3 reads CSVIPQRSTVPGEAFF. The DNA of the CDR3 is TGCAGCGTCATCCCCCAAAGATCGACAGTACCGGGTGAAGCTTTCTTT.

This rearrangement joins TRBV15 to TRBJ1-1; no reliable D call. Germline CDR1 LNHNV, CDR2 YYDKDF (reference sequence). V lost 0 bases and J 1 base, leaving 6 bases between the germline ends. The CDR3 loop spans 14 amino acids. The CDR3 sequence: CATSRDPGNTEAFF. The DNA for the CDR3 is TGTGCCACCAGCAGAGATCCAGGGAACACTGAAGCTTTCTTT.

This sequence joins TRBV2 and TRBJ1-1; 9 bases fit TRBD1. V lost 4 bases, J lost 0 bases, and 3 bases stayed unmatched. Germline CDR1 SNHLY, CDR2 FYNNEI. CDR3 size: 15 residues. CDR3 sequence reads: CASSGGQGVNTEAFF. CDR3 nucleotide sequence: TGTGCCAGCAGTGGGGGACAGGGAGTGAACACTGAAGCTTTCTTT.